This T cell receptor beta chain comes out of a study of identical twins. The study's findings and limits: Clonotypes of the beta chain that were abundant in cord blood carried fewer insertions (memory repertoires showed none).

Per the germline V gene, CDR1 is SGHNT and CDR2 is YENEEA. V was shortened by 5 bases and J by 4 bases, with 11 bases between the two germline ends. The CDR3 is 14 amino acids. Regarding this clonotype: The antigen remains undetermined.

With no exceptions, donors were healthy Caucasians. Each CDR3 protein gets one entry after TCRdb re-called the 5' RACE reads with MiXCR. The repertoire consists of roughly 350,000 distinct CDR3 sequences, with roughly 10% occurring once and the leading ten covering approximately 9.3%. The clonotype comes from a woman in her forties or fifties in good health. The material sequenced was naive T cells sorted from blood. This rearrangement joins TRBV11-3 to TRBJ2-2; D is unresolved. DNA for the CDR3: TGTGCCAGCAGCCATACCCCGGCCACCGGGGAGCTGTTTTTT. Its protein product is CASSHTPATGELFF.